This note documents a single T cell receptor beta chain sequence. The sample originates from a study of T cell changes during pregnancy in multiple sclerosis. This table comes from immunoSEQ multiplex PCR, and its TCRdb copy is limited to in-frame clones, with some not included. The sample yields more than 75,000 clones, about 93% seen once. Looked up from germline, CDR1 is MGHRA and CDR2 is YSYEKL. After removal of 2 bases from V and 6 bases from J, the junction contained 5 bases not matched to a gene. This CDR3 has 14 amino acids. The chain links TRBV4-1 to TRBJ1-2, with TRBD1 identical over 8 bases. Sequenced material: peripheral blood, taken in the first trimester of pregnancy. This TCR derives from a female donor with multiple sclerosis, enrolled in a pregnancy study. This CDR3 is CASSQWAGGHGYTF. The CDR3 coding sequence is TGCGCCAGCAGCCAATGGGCAGGGGGCCATGGCTACACCTTC.